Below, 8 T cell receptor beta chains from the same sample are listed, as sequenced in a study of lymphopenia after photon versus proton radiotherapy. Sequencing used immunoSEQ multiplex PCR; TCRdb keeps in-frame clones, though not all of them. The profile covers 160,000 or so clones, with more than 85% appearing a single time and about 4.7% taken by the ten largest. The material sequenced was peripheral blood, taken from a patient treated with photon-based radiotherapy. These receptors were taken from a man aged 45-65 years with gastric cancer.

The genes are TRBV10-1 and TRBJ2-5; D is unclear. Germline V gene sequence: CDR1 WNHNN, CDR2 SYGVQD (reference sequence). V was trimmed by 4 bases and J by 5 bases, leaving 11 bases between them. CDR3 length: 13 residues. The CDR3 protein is CASSVAPQETQYF. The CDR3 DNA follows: TGCGCCAGCAGTGTAGCCCCTCAGGAGACCCAGTACTTC.

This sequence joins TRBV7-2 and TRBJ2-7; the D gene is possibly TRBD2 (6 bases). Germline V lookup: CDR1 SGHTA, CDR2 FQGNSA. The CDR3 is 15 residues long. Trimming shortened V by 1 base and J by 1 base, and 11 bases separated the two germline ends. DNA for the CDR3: TGTGCCAGCAGCTTAGAAAGAGGAGGGTCCTACGAGCAGTACTTC. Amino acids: CASSLERGGSYEQYF.

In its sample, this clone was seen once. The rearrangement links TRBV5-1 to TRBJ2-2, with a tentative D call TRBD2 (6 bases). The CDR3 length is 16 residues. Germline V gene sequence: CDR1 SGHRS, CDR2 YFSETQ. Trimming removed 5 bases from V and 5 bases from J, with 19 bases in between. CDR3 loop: CASSFSPGTFTGELFF. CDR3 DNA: TGCGCCAGCAGTTTTTCCCCCGGGACTTTTACCGGGGAGCTGTTTTTT.

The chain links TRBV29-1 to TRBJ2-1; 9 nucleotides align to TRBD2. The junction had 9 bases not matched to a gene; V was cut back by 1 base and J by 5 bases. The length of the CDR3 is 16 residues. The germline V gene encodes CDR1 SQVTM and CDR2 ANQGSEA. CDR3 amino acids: CSVEALLAGFNNEQFF. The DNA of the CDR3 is TGCAGCGTTGAAGCGTTACTAGCGGGCTTCAACAATGAGCAGTTCTTC.

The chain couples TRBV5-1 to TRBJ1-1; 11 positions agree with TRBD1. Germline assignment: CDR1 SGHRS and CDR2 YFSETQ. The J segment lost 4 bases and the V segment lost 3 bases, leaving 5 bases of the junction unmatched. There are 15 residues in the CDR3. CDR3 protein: CASSYMGQGGTEAFF. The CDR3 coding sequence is TGCGCCAGCAGCTACATGGGACAGGGGGGCACTGAAGCTTTCTTT.

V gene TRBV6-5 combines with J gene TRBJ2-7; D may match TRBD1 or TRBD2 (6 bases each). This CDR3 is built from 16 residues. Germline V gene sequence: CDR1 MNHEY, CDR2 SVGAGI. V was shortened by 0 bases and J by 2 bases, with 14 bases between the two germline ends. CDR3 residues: CASSYSVGGQPYEQYF. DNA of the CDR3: TGTGCCAGCAGTTACTCAGTGGGAGGACAGCCCTACGAGCAGTACTTC.

The DNA for the CDR3 is TGCGCCAGCAGCCAAGATCGAATGACGGTGGGGAAACTGTTTTTT. Encoded protein: CASSQDRMTVGKLFF. The chain is built from TRBV4-3 and TRBJ1-4; no reliable D call. The germline CDR1 and CDR2 sequences are LGHNA and YSLEER. V was pared by 0 bases and J by 11 bases, with 16 bases between. There are 15 residues in the CDR3.

CDR3 in DNA: TGTGCCAGCAGCCCGGGACTAGCGGGACGGGATACCGGGGAGCTGTTTTTT. This encodes CASSPGLAGRDTGELFF. The chain uses TRBV11-3 and TRBJ2-2; 13 bases fit TRBD2. The V gene's germline CDR1 is SGHNT and CDR2 YENEEA. The CDR3 runs 17 residues. V dropped 5 bases and J dropped 5; count of bases not matched to a gene: 8. Full variable domain (missing parts from reference TRBV11-3 and TRBJ2-2): EAGVVQSPRYKIIEKKQPVAFWCNPISGHNTLYWYLQNLGQGPELLIRYENEEAVDDSQLPKDRFSAERLKGVDSTLKIQPAELGDSAVYLCASSPGLAGRDTGELFFGEGSRLTVL.